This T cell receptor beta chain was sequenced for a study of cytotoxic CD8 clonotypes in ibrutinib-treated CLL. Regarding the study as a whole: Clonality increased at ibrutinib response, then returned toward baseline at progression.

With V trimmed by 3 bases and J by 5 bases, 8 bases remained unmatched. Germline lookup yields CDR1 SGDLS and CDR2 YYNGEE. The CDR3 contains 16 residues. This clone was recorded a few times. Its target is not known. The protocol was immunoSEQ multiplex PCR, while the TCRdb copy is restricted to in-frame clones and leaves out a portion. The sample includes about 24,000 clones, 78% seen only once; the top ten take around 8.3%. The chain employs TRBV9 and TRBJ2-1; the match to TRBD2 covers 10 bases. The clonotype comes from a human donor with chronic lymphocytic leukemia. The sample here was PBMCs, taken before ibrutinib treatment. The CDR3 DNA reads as TGTGCCAGCAGCGACGGGACTAGCGAGGGCCACAATGAGCAGTTCTTC. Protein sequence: CASSDGTSEGHNEQFF.